A single sample gave rise to the 5 T cell receptor beta chains below, sequenced in a study of tumor-infiltrating lymphocytes in primary liver carcinoma (dated by TCRdb to the late 2010s). The sequencing machine was an Illumina HiSeq 2500. TCRbeta-specific cDNA was reverse-transcribed from around 500 ng total RNA using a constant-region primer and ProtoScript II reverse transcriptase. Construction of the TCRbeta libraries relied on three nested rounds of multiplex PCR, following a slightly modified ARM-PCR procedure. Each of the first two PCR rounds ran for around 10 cycles using multiplex TRBV1-TRBV30 forward primers together with a Cbeta reverse primer. Using fastp at Q25 and MiXCR, TCRdb reprocessed the public reads and kept productive beta chains. Duplicate CDR3 protein sequences are folded into a single record with the most common DNA and genes. This sample holds about 190,000 distinct CDR3 sequences; 85% were observed only once. The ten most abundant clones make up roughly 20% of the sample.

Total RNA and DNA were co-extracted without cell sorting from 20-30 mg of bulk tissue using the AllPrep DNA/RNA mini kit. The sample was tumor tissue from primary liver carcinoma. The receptors shown here come from a man aged 40-49 years with primary liver carcinoma and hepatitis B virus infection.

V gene TRBV6-1 combines with J gene TRBJ1-2, with 9 bases identical to TRBD1. V was pared by 10 bases and J by 5 bases, with 8 bases of the junction left unmatched. There are 13 residues in the CDR3. Germline V lookup: CDR1 MNHNS, CDR2 SASEGT. The CDR3 bases are TGTGCCATCACTGGACAGGGGATTTATGGCTACACCTTC. Amino acids: CAITGQGIYGYTF.

Note on this clonotype: At one of its ends the junction is not consistent with the germline gene, which may arise from a read error. The chain combines TRBV11-2 with TRBJ1-1; D unclear. CDR3 length equals 13 residues. Germline-derived CDR1 and CDR2 are SGHAT and FQNNGV. This CDR3 reads CASSLGLNSEALF. The CDR3 DNA sequence: TGTGCCAGTAGCTTAGGCCTGAACAGTGAAGCTCTCTTT.

About this clonotype: One end of the junction varies from germline; a read error may be responsible. The V gene is TRBV28, the J gene TRBJ2-5, with a possible D match to TRBD2 (7 bases). The germline V gene encodes CDR1 MDHEN and CDR2 SYDVKM. The CDR3 runs 15 residues. The DNA of the CDR3 is TGTGCCAGCAAAAAGGGGGAGGGGAGGAGAGAGACCAAGTATTTC. It encodes CASKKGEGRRETKYF. Using reference TRBV28 and TRBJ2-5 for the parts outside the CDR3, the full variable domain is DVKVTQSSRYLVKRTGEKVFLECVQDMDHENMFWYRQDPGLGLRLIYFSYDVKMKEKGDIPEGYSVSREKKERFSLILESASTNQTSMYLCASKKGEGRRETKYFGPGTRLLVL.

With respect to this clonotype: The junction departs from germline at one end; a sequencing error may be responsible. This chain joins TRBV29-1 and TRBJ2-7; 7 positions agree with TRBD1. The CDR3 is 12 residues long. From germline, CDR1 is SQVTM and CDR2 ANQGSEA. The CDR3 nucleotides are TGCAACGTTGTGACAGGGTCACTCGAGCAGTACTTC. This translates into CNVVTGSLEQYF.

Remarks on this clonotype: A read error may account for a junction end that differs from germline. The chain joins TRBV4-2 to TRBJ1-5; TRBD1 is a possible D gene (5 bases). Germline V lookup: CDR1 LGHNA, CDR2 YNFKEQ. CDR3 length: 18 residues. The CDR3 loop is CASCQDRIGGTSRQPQHF. CDR3 nucleotides: TGTGCCAGCTGTCAAGATAGAATTGGTGGGACCTCCAGGCAGCCTCAGCATTTT.